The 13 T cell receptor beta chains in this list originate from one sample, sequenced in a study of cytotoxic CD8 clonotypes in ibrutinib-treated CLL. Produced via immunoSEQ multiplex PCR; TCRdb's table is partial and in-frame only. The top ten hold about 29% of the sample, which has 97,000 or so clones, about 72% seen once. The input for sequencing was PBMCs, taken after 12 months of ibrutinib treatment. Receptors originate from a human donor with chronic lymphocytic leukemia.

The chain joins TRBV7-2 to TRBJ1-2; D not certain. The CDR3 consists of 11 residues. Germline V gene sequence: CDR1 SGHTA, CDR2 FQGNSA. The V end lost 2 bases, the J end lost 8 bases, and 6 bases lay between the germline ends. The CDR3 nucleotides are TGTGCCAGCAGCTTACTATGGGGCTACACCTTC. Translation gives CASSLLWGYTF.

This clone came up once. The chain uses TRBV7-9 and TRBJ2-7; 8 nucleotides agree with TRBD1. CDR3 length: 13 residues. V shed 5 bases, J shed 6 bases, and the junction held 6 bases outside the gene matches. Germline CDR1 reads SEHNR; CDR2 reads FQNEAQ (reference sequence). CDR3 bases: TGTGCCAGCAGCGTCCCGACAGGGGTCGAGCAGTACTTC. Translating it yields CASSVPTGVEQYF.

CDR3 nucleotides: TGTGCCAGCAGTGAGAGGAGCTCCTATAATTCACCCCTCCACTTT. Translating it yields CASSERSSYNSPLHF. This chain uses TRBV2 with TRBJ1-6; D is ambiguous. CDR3 length: 15 residues. Trimming took 3 bases from V and 0 from J, leaving 6 bases between them. CDR1 and CDR2 (germline): SNHLY, FYNNEI.

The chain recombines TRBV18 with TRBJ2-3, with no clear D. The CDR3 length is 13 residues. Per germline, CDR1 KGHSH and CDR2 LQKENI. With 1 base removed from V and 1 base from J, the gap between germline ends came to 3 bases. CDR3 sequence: CASSPLGTDTQYF. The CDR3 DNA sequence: TGTGCCAGCTCACCACTGGGCACAGATACGCAGTATTTT.

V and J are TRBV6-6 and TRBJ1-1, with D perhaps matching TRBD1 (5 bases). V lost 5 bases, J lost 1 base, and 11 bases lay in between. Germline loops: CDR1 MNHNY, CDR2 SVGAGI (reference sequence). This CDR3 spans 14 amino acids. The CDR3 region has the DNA TGTGCCAGCAGTGTTCAGGGTAGGAACACTGAAGCTTTCTTT. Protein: CASSVQGRNTEAFF.

The CDR3 protein is CASRGRAGGGSQPQHF. CDR3 in DNA: TGTGCCAGCAGGGGACGGGCAGGGGGAGGTTCTCAGCCCCAGCATTTT. The J gene is TRBJ1-5, the V gene TRBV9; 7 nucleotides agree with TRBD1. J gave up 6 bases and V 5 bases, and 14 bases lay outside the gene matches. Germline loops: CDR1 SGDLS, CDR2 YYNGEE. CDR3 length equals 16 residues. The full variable domain, rest sourced from reference TRBV9 and TRBJ1-5, is DSGVTQTPKHLITATGQRVTLRCSPRSGDLSVYWYQQSLDQGLQFLIQYYNGEERAKGNILERFSAQQFPDLHSELNLSSLELGDSALYFCASRGRAGGGSQPQHFGDGTRLSIL.

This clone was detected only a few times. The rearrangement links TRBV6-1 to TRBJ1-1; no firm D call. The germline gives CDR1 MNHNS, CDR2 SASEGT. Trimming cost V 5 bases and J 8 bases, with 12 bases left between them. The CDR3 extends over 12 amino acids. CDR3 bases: TGTGCCAGCAGTCAACATCTAGTGGAAGCTTTCTTT. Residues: CASSQHLVEAFF.

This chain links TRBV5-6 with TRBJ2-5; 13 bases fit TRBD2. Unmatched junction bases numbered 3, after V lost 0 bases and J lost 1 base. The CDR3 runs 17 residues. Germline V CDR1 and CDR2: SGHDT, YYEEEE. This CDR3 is CASSLAGLAGTQETQYF. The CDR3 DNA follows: TGTGCCAGCAGCTTGGCGGGACTAGCGGGGACCCAAGAGACCCAGTACTTC.

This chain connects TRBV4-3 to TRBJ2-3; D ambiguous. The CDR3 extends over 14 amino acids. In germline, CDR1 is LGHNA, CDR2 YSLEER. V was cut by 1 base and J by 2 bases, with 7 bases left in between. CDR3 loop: CASSQVPLTDTQYF. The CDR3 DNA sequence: TGCGCCAGCAGCCAAGTCCCTCTCACAGATACGCAGTATTTT.

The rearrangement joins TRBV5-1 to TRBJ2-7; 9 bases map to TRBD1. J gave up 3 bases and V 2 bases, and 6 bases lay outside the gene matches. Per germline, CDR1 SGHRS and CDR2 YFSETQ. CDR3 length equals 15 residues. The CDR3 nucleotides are TGCGCCAGCAGCTTTGAAACAGGGGGCCGCTACGAGCAGTACTTC. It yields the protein CASSFETGGRYEQYF.

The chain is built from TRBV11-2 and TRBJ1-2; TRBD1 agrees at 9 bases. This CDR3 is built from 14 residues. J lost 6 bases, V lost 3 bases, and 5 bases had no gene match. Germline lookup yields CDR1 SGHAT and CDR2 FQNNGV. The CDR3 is CASSFTGGDDGYTF. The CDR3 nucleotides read TGTGCCAGCAGCTTTACAGGGGGCGACGATGGCTACACCTTC.

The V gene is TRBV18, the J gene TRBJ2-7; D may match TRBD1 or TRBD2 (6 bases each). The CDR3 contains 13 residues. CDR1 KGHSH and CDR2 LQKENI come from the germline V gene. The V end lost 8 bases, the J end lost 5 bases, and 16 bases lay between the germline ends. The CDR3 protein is CASRGDSLNEQYF. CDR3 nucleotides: TGTGCCAGCAGGGGGGATTCTCTCAACGAGCAGTACTTC.

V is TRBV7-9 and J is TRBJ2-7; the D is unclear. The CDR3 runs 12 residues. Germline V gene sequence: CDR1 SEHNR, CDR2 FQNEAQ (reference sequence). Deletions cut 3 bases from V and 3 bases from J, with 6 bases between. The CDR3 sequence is CASSFGDYEQYF. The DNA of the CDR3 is TGTGCCAGCAGCTTTGGGGACTACGAGCAGTACTTC.